The clone carrying this TCR beta chain came up many times. This entry is derived from a study of T and B cells in COVID-19 patients. Each TRB amplification used roughly 250-550 ng of genomic DNA from blood. Multiplex PCR with BIOMED2 TRB-A/B primer pools amplified TRB rearrangements. One entry per CDR3 protein results from TCRdb running MiXCR on the multiplex PCR reads. The repertoire holds more than 4,500 distinct CDR3 sequences, with 25% to 35% as singletons. CDR1 is KGHDR, CDR2 SFDVKD, per germline. The CDR3 extends over 13 amino acids. J lost 3 bases, V lost 7 bases, and 2 bases had no gene match. Sequencing was performed on blood. V usage is TRBV24-1 and J usage is TRBJ2-7, with 10 bases identical to TRBD1. This clonotype was sampled from a human donor with active COVID-19. In nucleotides, the CDR3 is TGTGCCACCAGCGGGGACAGGGGCTACGAGCAGTACTTC. Protein product: CATSGDRGYEQYF.